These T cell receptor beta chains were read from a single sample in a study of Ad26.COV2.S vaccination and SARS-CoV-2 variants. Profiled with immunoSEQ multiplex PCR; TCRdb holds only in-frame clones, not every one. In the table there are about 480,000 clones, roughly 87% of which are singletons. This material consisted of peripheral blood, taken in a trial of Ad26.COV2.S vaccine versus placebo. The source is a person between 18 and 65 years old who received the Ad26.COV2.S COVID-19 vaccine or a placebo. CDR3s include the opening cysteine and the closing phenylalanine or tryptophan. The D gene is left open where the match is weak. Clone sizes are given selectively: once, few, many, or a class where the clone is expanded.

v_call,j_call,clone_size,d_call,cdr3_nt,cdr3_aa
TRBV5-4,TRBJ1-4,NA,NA,TGTGCCAGCAGCTTGACGAACGGAAACGAAAAACTGTTTTTT,CASSLTNGNEKLFF
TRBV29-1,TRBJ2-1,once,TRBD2,TGCAGCGTTGCAGATTGGGCGGGAGATGAGCAGTTCTTC,CSVADWAGDEQFF
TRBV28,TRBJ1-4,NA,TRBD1,TGTGCCAGCAGTTTCACAGGGGGAGACACTAATGAAAAACTGTTTTTT,CASSFTGGDTNEKLFF
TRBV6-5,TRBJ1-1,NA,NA,TGTGCCAGCAGGGGTGTGTCTGAAGCTTTCTTT,CASRGVSEAFF
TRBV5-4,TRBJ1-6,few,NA,TGTGCCAGCAGCTTGGGCCCGGCCCTTAGTAATTCACCCCTCCACTTT,CASSLGPALSNSPLHF
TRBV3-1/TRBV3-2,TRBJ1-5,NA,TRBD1,TGTGCCAGCAGCCAAACAGGGGCGCGTCAGCCCCAGCATTTT,CASSQTGARQPQHF
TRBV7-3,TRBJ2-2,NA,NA,TGTGCCAGCAGCCCCGGCATAGGCGGCGGGGAGCTGTTTTTT,CASSPGIGGGELFF
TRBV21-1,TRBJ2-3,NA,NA,TGTGCCAGCAGCAAAAGTAAGGCCCGGGGACTAGCGGATCTGCGGGATACGCAGTATTTT,CASSKSKARGLADLRDTQYF
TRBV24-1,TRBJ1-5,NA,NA,TGTGCCACCAGTGACAGGATGGGAAATCAGCCCCAGCATTTT,CATSDRMGNQPQHF
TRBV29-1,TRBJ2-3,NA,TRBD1,TGCAGCGTGGGGACAGGGGCGCTCGGAGATACGCAGTATTTT,CSVGTGALGDTQYF
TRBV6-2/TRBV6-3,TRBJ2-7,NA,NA,TGTGCCAGCAGTGGAGCGGACAGCCACGAGCAGTACTTC,CASSGADSHEQYF
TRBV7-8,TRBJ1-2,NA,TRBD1,TGTGCCAGCAGCGAGGTACAGGGGGGCCACTATGGCTACACCTTC,CASSEVQGGHYGYTF
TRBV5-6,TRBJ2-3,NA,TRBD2,TGTGCCAGCAGCTTTAACCGACTAGCGGGTACAGATACGCAGTATTTT,CASSFNRLAGTDTQYF
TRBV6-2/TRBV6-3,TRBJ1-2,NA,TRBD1,TGTGCCAGCAGCCCCGGACAGGACTATGGCTACACCTTC,CASSPGQDYGYTF
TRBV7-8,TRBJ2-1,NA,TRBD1,TGTGCCAGCAGCTTAGGGGGACAGGGCTACAATGAGCAGTTCTTC,CASSLGGQGYNEQFF
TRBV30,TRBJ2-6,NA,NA,TGTGCCTGGACCAAGGCAGGGCCTGGGGCCAACGTCCTGACTTTC,CAWTKAGPGANVLTF
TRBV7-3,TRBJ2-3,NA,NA,TGTGCCAGCAGCTTACGAGGGGGAGGGGATACGCAGTATTTT,CASSLRGGGDTQYF
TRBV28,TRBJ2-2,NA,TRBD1,TGTGCCAGCAGTATCAACGGACAGGGGAACGGGGAGCTGTTTTTT,CASSINGQGNGELFF
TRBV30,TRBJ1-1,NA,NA,TGTGCCTGCCTAAGGTCCTTCACTGAAGCTTTCTTT,CACLRSFTEAFF
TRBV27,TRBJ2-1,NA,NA,TGTGCCAGCAGTTTATCATTAGGGTGGCAGTTCTTC,CASSLSLGWQFF
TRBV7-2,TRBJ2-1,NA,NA,TGTGCCAGCAGCTTGAACGGGGGAGTTGGAGAGCAGTTCTTC,CASSLNGGVGEQFF
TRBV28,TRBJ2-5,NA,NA,TGTGCCAGCAGTTTGGCGGTGGGAGAGACCCAGTACTTC,CASSLAVGETQYF
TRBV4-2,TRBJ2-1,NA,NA,TGTGCCAGCAGCCCCCGGGCCAATGAGCAGTTCTTC,CASSPRANEQFF
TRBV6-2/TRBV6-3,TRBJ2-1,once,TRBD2,TGTGCCAGCAGCTTCCCCCTAGCGGGAGGTTCGAATGAGCAGTTCTTC,CASSFPLAGGSNEQFF
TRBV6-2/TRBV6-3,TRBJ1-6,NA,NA,TGTGCCAGCAGTTATCGTCGGGCAAATTCACCCCTCCACTTT,CASSYRRANSPLHF
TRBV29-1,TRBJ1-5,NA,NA,TGCAGCGTTTCCAGCCAGGGCCAGTCGCCCCAGCATTTT,CSVSSQGQSPQHF
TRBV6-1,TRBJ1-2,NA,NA,TGTGCCAGCAGTGATGCTAGGGTCTTCTATGGCTACACCTTC,CASSDARVFYGYTF
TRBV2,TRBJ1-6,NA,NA,TGTGCCAGCAGTGAAGAGGTGGTTGGGCCCTCACCCCTCCACTTT,CASSEEVVGPSPLHF
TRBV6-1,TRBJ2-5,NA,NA,TGTGCCAGCAGTGAAGGGGACAAATTCGCAGAGACCCAGTACTTC,CASSEGDKFAETQYF
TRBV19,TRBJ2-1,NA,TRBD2,TGTGCCAGTAGTCTCCGGGGGGGGAGTAATGAGCAGTTCTTC,CASSLRGGSNEQFF
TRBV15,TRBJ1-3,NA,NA,TGTGCCACCAGCAGAGCAGGTTCTGGAAACACCATATATTTT,CATSRAGSGNTIYF
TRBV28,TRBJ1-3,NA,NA,TGTGCCAGCAGCCCACCCCTAAGTTTCTCTGGAAACACCATATATTTT,CASSPPLSFSGNTIYF
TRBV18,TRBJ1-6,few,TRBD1,TGTGCCAGCTCACCCAAGGGACAGGGGTCGAGTTCACCCCTCCACTTT,CASSPKGQGSSSPLHF
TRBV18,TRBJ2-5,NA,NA,TGTGCCAGCTCACCGGCGGGAGAGACCCAGTACTTC,CASSPAGETQYF
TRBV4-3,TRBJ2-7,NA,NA,TGCGCCAGCAGCCAAGAGTATTACCCGGAAATAGGACGGTACTTC,CASSQEYYPEIGRYF
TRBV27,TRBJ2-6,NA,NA,TGTGCCAGCAGACGCCCAGGATCTGGGGCCAACGTCCTGACTTTC,CASRRPGSGANVLTF